The 17 T cell receptor beta chains presented below share a single source sample, sequenced in a study of OX40 agonist ivuxolimab in advanced cancers. Data came from immunoSEQ multiplex PCR; TCRdb stores just in-frame clones and leaves some out. This sample carries tens of thousands of clones, around 85% of them seen once, and the ten largest clones take 14%. The specimen comprised CD4+ or CD8+ T cells sorted from blood, sampled in a trial of the OX40 agonist ivuxolimab. The receptor set was obtained from an adult with an advanced solid tumor such as melanoma, head and neck, liver or kidney cancer.

The rearrangement links TRBV19 to TRBJ2-1; D possibly corresponds to TRBD2 (7 bases). This CDR3 spans 15 amino acids. Germline CDR1 and CDR2: LNHDA and SQIVND (reference sequence). The ends were cut back, 6 bases at V and 3 bases at J, with 15 bases in the middle. The CDR3 bases are TGTGCCAGTAGCGGGGGGCCCAGGGTCTACAATGAGCAGTTCTTC. This sequence encodes CASSGGPRVYNEQFF.

The chain couples TRBV6-6 to TRBJ2-1; 11 bases are a match to TRBD2. Looked up from germline, CDR1 is MNHNY and CDR2 is SVGAGI (reference sequence). The CDR3 extends over 14 amino acids. The trim removed 4 bases at V and 6 bases at J, leaving 2 bases unmatched. The CDR3 sequence: CASSLAGGRNEQFF. Here the CDR3 DNA reads TGTGCCAGCAGTTTAGCGGGAGGGCGCAATGAGCAGTTCTTC.

The chain is built from TRBV7-2 and TRBJ2-7, with D possibly being TRBD2 (6 bases). This CDR3 region has 15 residues. Germline values: CDR1 SGHTA, CDR2 FQGNSA. Trimming removed 1 base from V and 0 bases from J, with 10 bases in between. DNA of the CDR3: TGTGCCAGCAGCTTAGGCGGGACCCTCTCCTACGAGCAGTACTTC. Its translation is CASSLGGTLSYEQYF.

With regard to this clone: The junction departs from germline at one end; a sequencing error may be responsible. This sequence joins TRBV14 and TRBJ2-1; possible D gene TRBD2, 6 bases. The CDR3 consists of 17 residues. CDR1 and CDR2 from the germline V gene are SGHDN and FVKESK. This CDR3 is CAGSQTSRPNTYNEQFF. The CDR3 nucleotides read TGTGCCGGCAGCCAAACTAGCCGTCCTAATACCTACAATGAGCAGTTCTTC.

The genes are TRBV19 and TRBJ2-7, with D perhaps matching TRBD1 (5 bases). V dropped 4 bases and J dropped 3 bases, with 7 bases sitting between them. The CDR3 length is 12 residues. Germline V gene lookup returns CDR1 LNHDA and CDR2 SQIVND (reference sequence). CDR3 amino acids: CASSTDSYEQYF. As DNA, the CDR3 is TGTGCCAGTAGTACAGACAGCTACGAGCAGTACTTC. Complete variable domain (other parts from reference TRBV19 and TRBJ2-7): DGGITQSPKYLFRKEGQNVTLSCEQNLNHDAMYWYRQDPGQGLRLIYYSQIVNDFQKGDIAEGYSVSREKKESFPLTVTSAQKNPTAFYLCASSTDSYEQYFGPGTRLTVT.

The gene calls are TRBV7-8 and TRBJ2-1; the D is unclear. V was pared by 8 bases and J by 7 bases, with 18 bases between. The CDR3 contains 14 residues. Looked up from germline, CDR1 is SGHVS and CDR2 is FQNEAQ. CDR3 amino acids: CASLGPELRNEQFF. DNA for the CDR3: TGTGCCAGCCTAGGACCCGAATTGAGGAATGAGCAGTTCTTC.

J is TRBJ2-2 and V is TRBV25-1, with unresolved D. The CDR3 contains 15 residues. The germline CDR1 and CDR2 sequences are MGHDK and SYGVNS. The germline V and J ends were trimmed by 3 bases and 4 bases, with 12 bases remaining between them. The CDR3 here is CASSDRPASTGELFF. DNA of the CDR3: TGTGCCAGCAGTGATCGACCAGCAAGCACCGGGGAGCTGTTTTTT.

The chain joins TRBV19 to TRBJ1-1; D call uncertain. Trimming pared 3 bases from V and 5 bases from J, leaving 13 bases between. Germline CDR1 and CDR2: LNHDA and SQIVND (reference sequence). The CDR3 runs to 14 residues. Here the CDR3 DNA reads TGTGCCAGTAGTATGTTAGGCGCCGGGACTGAAGCTTTCTTT. Amino acids: CASSMLGAGTEAFF.

The chain recombines TRBV7-8 with TRBJ1-6; D call uncertain. The CDR3 length is 17 residues. The germline V and J ends were trimmed by 1 base and 6 bases, with 16 bases remaining between them. The V gene's germline CDR1 is SGHVS and CDR2 FQNEAQ. The CDR3 spells CASSLVALRGLNSPLHF. The CDR3 nucleotides are TGTGCCAGCAGCTTAGTGGCCCTTCGGGGTCTTAATTCACCCCTCCACTTT.

The chain recombines TRBV5-1 with TRBJ2-1; 9 bases are shared with TRBD1. The CDR3 totals 18 residues. With V trimmed by 2 bases and J by 0 bases, 9 bases remained unmatched. Germline CDR1 SGHRS, CDR2 YFSETQ. The CDR3 coding sequence is TGCGCCAGCAGCTTTGGAGGGACAGGGTTTAGCTCCTACAATGAGCAGTTCTTC. Protein product: CASSFGGTGFSSYNEQFF. Filled out from reference TRBV5-1 and TRBJ2-1, the complete variable domain reads KAGVTQTPRYLIKTRGQQVTLSCSPISGHRSVSWYQQTPGQGLQFLFEYFSETQRNKGNFPGRFSGRQFSNSRSEMNVSTLELGDSALYLCASSFGGTGFSSYNEQFFGPGTRLTVL.

The chain recombines TRBV25-1 with TRBJ2-1; D may be TRBD2 (5 bases). Between the trimmed V and J ends, which lost 3 bases and 0 bases, there was a span of 9 bases. Germline loops: CDR1 MGHDK, CDR2 SYGVNS. The CDR3 loop spans 15 amino acids. In DNA, the CDR3 is TGTGCCAGCAGTGACCCAGGAGGCTCCTACAATGAGCAGTTCTTC. It yields the protein CASSDPGGSYNEQFF. Based on the CDR3 plus reference TRBV25-1 and TRBJ2-1, the full variable domain is EADIYQTPRYLVIGTGKKITLECSQTMGHDKMYWYQQDPGMELHLIHYSYGVNSTEKGDLSSESTVSRIRTEHFPLTLESARPSHTSQYLCASSDPGGSYNEQFFGPGTRLTVL.

This chain links TRBV18 with TRBJ2-4, with a tentative D call TRBD1 (6 bases). Germline V CDR1 and CDR2: KGHSH, LQKENI. This CDR3 is 16 amino acids long. V shed 0 bases and J shed 2 bases, with 11 bases lying between them. DNA of the CDR3: TGTGCCAGCTCACCACCCCCAGGGGCGTCCAAAAACATTCAGTACTTC. Encoded protein: CASSPPPGASKNIQYF.

The V call is TRBV28, the J call TRBJ2-7; D is unresolved. The CDR3 runs to 11 residues. Trimming removed 4 bases from V and 1 base from J, with 2 bases in between. The germline gives CDR1 MDHEN, CDR2 SYDVKM. The CDR3 DNA follows: TGTGCCAGCAGTTCTTCCTACGAGCAGTACTTC. Its translation is CASSSSYEQYF. The full variable domain, with the rest looked up from reference TRBV28 and TRBJ2-7, is DVKVTQSSRYLVKRTGEKVFLECVQDMDHENMFWYRQDPGLGLRLIYFSYDVKMKEKGDIPEGYSVSREKKERFSLILESASTNQTSMYLCASSSSYEQYFGPGTRLTVT.

The chain employs TRBV28 and TRBJ1-1; possible D gene TRBD1, 6 bases. The CDR3 consists of 12 residues. The V and J ends lost 10 bases and 5 bases respectively, with 14 bases between them. Germline V CDR1 and CDR2: MDHEN, SYDVKM. CDR3 bases: TGTGCCACCCTGCGGGGGCAGACTGAAGCTTTCTTT. Translation gives CATLRGQTEAFF.

This chain links TRBV6-5 with TRBJ1-2, with no clear D. Germline V lookup: CDR1 MNHEY, CDR2 SVGAGI. CDR3 length equals 11 residues. Trimming removed 4 bases at V and 7 bases at J, with 7 bases between. CDR3 region: CASSSEGGYTF. CDR3 nucleotide sequence: TGTGCCAGCAGTTCCGAGGGTGGCTACACCTTC.

The rearrangement joins TRBV30 to TRBJ1-6; D ambiguous. V lost 0 bases and J 7 bases, leaving 4 bases between the germline ends. CDR1 and CDR2 from the germline V gene are GTSNPN and SVGIG (reference sequence). CDR3 length: 12 amino acids. CDR3 in DNA: TGTGCCTGGAGTGTGTCAAATTCACCCCTCCACTTT. Its protein is CAWSVSNSPLHF.

V usage is TRBV27 and J usage is TRBJ2-6; TRBD1 agrees at 10 bases. The CDR3 is 20 amino acids. Germline V lookup: CDR1 MNHEY, CDR2 SMNVEV (reference sequence). The V and J ends lost 5 bases and 0 bases, in that order; junction bases with no gene match: 13. The CDR3 bases are TGTGCCAGCAGTATGATTCCCGGGACAGGGGACTTCTCTGGGGCCAACGTCCTGACTTTC. It yields the protein CASSMIPGTGDFSGANVLTF.